These 23 T cell receptor beta chains were sequenced from one sample in a study of blood T cell dynamics during melanoma immunotherapy (dated by TCRdb to the early 2020s). The label giving this sample's time point can be read as: week 3, after first cycle of checkpoint inhibitor. The library was built by means of the immunoSEQ multiplex PCR assay. TCRdb's version of the immuneACCESS table is confined to in-frame rearrangements and falls short of the full clone set. An unresolved V gene accounts for under half of the shortfall where checked; the remainder is of unknown origin. The sample includes about 6,000 clones, with roughly 77% observed a single time. The ten largest clones take up 33% of the sample. The sequencing used blood, collected from a patient treated with checkpoint blockade. Source of these receptors: a human donor with melanoma.

The chain employs TRBV19 and TRBJ2-2, with no clear D. Per germline, CDR1 LNHDA and CDR2 SQIVND (reference sequence). This CDR3 is 13 amino acids long. V was clipped by 4 bases and J by 8 bases, with 11 bases between them. The CDR3: CASSTTGMGELFF. In DNA form, the CDR3 reads TGTGCCAGTAGTACGACTGGAATGGGGGAGCTGTTTTTT.

The rearrangement uses TRBV4-1 and TRBJ1-4; D may be TRBD1 (5 bases). V lost 4 bases and J lost 6, with 12 bases in between. The CDR3 runs 14 residues. Germline V CDR1 and CDR2: MGHRA, YSYEKL. The CDR3 coding sequence is TGCGCCAGCAGCCGAGGACAAGGGTATGAAAAACTGTTTTTT. It codes for CASSRGQGYEKLFF.

This clone was found a few times. The chain uses TRBV11-3 and TRBJ2-5; D could derive from TRBD1 or TRBD2 (5 bases each). Trimming removed 3 bases from V and 0 bases from J, with 14 bases in between. The CDR3 extends over 16 amino acids. The germline V gene encodes CDR1 SGHNT and CDR2 YENEEA. CDR3 amino acids: CASSFGTAEYQETQYF. The CDR3 DNA reads as TGTGCCAGCAGCTTTGGGACCGCAGAATACCAAGAGACCCAGTACTTC.

This chain uses TRBV7-9 with TRBJ2-3; perhaps TRBD2 as D (5 bases). Deletions cut 3 bases from V and 4 bases from J, with 8 bases between. Germline CDR1 is SEHNR and CDR2 is FQNEAQ (reference sequence). CDR3 length: 13 amino acids. DNA for the CDR3: TGTGCCAGCAGCTTCAAGGGAGCAGATACGCAGTATTTT. Its translation is CASSFKGADTQYF.

Note on this clone: The conserved phenylalanine or tryptophan normally closing the CDR3 is absent here, so this likely arose from a read error. The chain uses TRBV27 and TRBJ2-2, with D hard to call. The germline V gene encodes CDR1 MNHEY and CDR2 SMNVEV (reference sequence). Trimming stripped 0 bases from V and 6 bases from J, with 2 bases between. The CDR3 runs 12 residues. CDR3 DNA: TGTGCCAGCAGTTTATCGTCCGGGGAGCTGTTTTCT. Translation gives CASSLSSGELFS.

The chain is built from TRBV29-1 and TRBJ1-1; D remains unclear. This CDR3 comprises 13 residues. Trimming removed 3 bases from V and 1 base from J, with 9 bases in between. The germline CDR1 and CDR2 sequences are SQVTM and ANQGSEA. The CDR3 nucleotides are TGCAGCGTTGAGGGCAAGACGAACACTGAAGCTTTCTTT. Its translation is CSVEGKTNTEAFF.

Here the CDR3 reads CASSQWIGNTIYF. The DNA of the CDR3 is TGTGCCAGCAGCCAATGGATTGGAAACACCATATATTTT. V is TRBV5-5 and J is TRBJ1-3; D unresolved. CDR3 size: 13 residues. Germline V gene lookup returns CDR1 SGHKS and CDR2 YYEKEE (reference sequence). The V end lost 4 bases, the J end lost 3 bases, and 8 bases lay between the germline ends.

Comment on this clone: At one end the junction does not follow the germline gene, possibly because of a read error. The J gene is TRBJ2-2, the V gene TRBV5-1, with 8 bases matching TRBD1. CDR1 and CDR2 (germline): SGHRS, YFSETQ. This CDR3 region has 14 residues. The CDR3 DNA follows: TGTGCCAGCAGCCACAGGGGGTTAATCGGGGAGCTGTTTTTT. Translated: CASSHRGLIGELFF.

J is TRBJ2-2 and V is TRBV19; TRBD2 aligns across 9 bases. Germline V gene sequence: CDR1 LNHDA, CDR2 SQIVND (reference sequence). V was pared by 8 bases and J by 0 bases, with 7 bases of the junction left unmatched. This CDR3 is 16 amino acids long. CDR3 loop: CASAGTSLANTGELFF. CDR3 DNA sequence: TGTGCCAGTGCCGGGACTAGCCTTGCGAACACCGGGGAGCTGTTTTTT.

V and J are TRBV11-2 and TRBJ2-3; possibly TRBD2 for D (7 bases). Looked up from germline, CDR1 is SGHAT and CDR2 is FQNNGV. This CDR3 has 15 amino acids. V dropped 1 base and J dropped 2 bases, with 10 bases sitting between them. Here the CDR3 DNA reads TGTGCCAGCAGCTTAGCGGGGGGCCACACAGATACGCAGTATTTT. It translates to CASSLAGGHTDTQYF.

This chain joins TRBV19 and TRBJ1-4; D call uncertain. V shed 5 bases and J shed 0 bases, with 19 bases lying between them. The CDR3 is made up of 18 amino acids. Per germline, CDR1 LNHDA and CDR2 SQIVND (reference sequence). The chain's CDR3 is CASSGRPGPTSTNEKLFF. CDR3 bases: TGTGCCAGTAGTGGACGACCCGGGCCAACTTCAACTAATGAAAAACTGTTTTTT.

The chain has TRBV5-1 and TRBJ2-3; no firm D call. The CDR3 has 12 amino acids. Per germline, CDR1 SGHRS and CDR2 YFSETQ. Trimming left V 4 bases short and J 6 bases short, with 9 bases between. The CDR3 bases are TGCGCCAGCAGCCCCCTAGGGGATACGCAGTATTTT. Its protein product is CASSPLGDTQYF.

This clone was seen a single time. The V call is TRBV2, the J call TRBJ2-3, with 7 bases fitting TRBD2. CDR1 is SNHLY and CDR2 is FYNNEI in the germline V gene. The CDR3 sequence is 13 residues long. The junction had 4 bases not matched to a gene; V was cut back by 8 bases and J by 2 bases. The chain's CDR3 is CASAGEHTDTQYF. In nucleotides, the CDR3 is TGTGCCAGCGCGGGGGAACACACAGATACGCAGTATTTT.

The V gene is TRBV7-3, the J gene TRBJ2-1, with TRBD2 matching over 13 bases. V was clipped by 6 bases and J by 3 bases; unmatched bases: 2. There are 15 residues in the CDR3. Looked up from germline, CDR1 is SGHTA and CDR2 is FQGTGA. The CDR3 here is CASSWTSGGYNEQFF. As DNA, the CDR3 is TGTGCCAGCAGTTGGACTAGCGGGGGCTACAATGAGCAGTTCTTC. Filled out from reference TRBV7-3 and TRBJ2-1, the complete variable domain reads GAGVSQTPSNKVTEKGKYVELRCDPISGHTALYWYRQSLGQGPEFLIYFQGTGAADDSGLPNDRFFAVRPEGSVSTLKIQRTERGDSAVYLCASSWTSGGYNEQFFGPGTRLTVL.

The J gene is TRBJ1-6, the V gene TRBV5-4; D perhaps matches TRBD1 (5 bases). The V gene lost 0 bases and the J gene lost 7 bases, with 14 bases spanning the gap. Germline values: CDR1 SGHNT, CDR2 YYREEE (reference sequence). The CDR3 length is 16 residues. The DNA for the CDR3 is TGTGCCAGCAGCTTGGGGCCCAGGGTGAAAAATTCACCCCTCCACTTT. The encoded protein is CASSLGPRVKNSPLHF.

The count of this clone is one. The chain has TRBV10-3 and TRBJ2-5; 7 positions match TRBD1. Per germline, CDR1 ENHRY and CDR2 SYGVKD. Losses at the gene ends were 10 bases for V and 5 bases for J; bases not matched to a gene: 13. The CDR3 spans 14 residues. The CDR3 protein is CATARQGLGETQYF. DNA of the CDR3: TGTGCCACCGCTCGACAGGGTCTAGGGGAGACCCAGTACTTC.

CDR3 DNA: TGTGCCAGCAGTGACAGCGCTGGCTCCTACGAGCAGTACTTC. It is translated as CASSDSAGSYEQYF. J is TRBJ2-7 and V is TRBV2; D is undetermined. Germline V gene data show CDR1 as SNHLY and CDR2 as FYNNEI. V was trimmed by 3 bases and J by 0 bases, leaving 9 bases between them. The CDR3 runs to 14 residues.

V gene TRBV27 combines with J gene TRBJ2-3, with D unresolved. Between the trimmed V and J ends, which lost 0 bases and 0 bases, there was a span of 4 bases. The CDR3 runs to 14 residues. Germline loops: CDR1 MNHEY, CDR2 SMNVEV (reference sequence). The chain's CDR3 is CASSLSASTDTQYF. The CDR3 DNA reads TGTGCCAGCAGTTTATCGGCAAGCACAGATACGCAGTATTTT.

As to this clone: One end of the junction is discordant with germline, which a read error may explain. The J gene is TRBJ2-5, the V gene TRBV5-1; TRBD1 matches at 8 bases. CDR1 SGHRS and CDR2 YFSETQ come from the germline V gene. CDR3 length: 15 amino acids. In DNA, the CDR3 is TGTGCCAGCAGCTTGGCCCGGACAGGGAAAGAGACCCAGTACTTC. Translation: CASSLARTGKETQYF.

The CDR3 reads CASSLGQGWNEKLFF. The CDR3 bases are TGTGCCAGCAGCCTGGGACAGGGATGGAATGAAAAACTGTTTTTT. The chain is built from TRBV7-6 and TRBJ1-4; 9 bases are shared with TRBD1. The germline V gene has CDR1 SGHVS and CDR2 FNYEAQ. J was trimmed by 5 bases and V by 5 bases; bases with no gene match: 6. The CDR3 sequence is 15 residues long.

The chain uses TRBV14 and TRBJ1-6, with D hard to call. The CDR3 is 15 amino acids. Trimming removed 0 bases at V and 0 bases at J, with 3 bases between. Per the germline V gene, CDR1 is SGHDN and CDR2 is FVKESK. CDR3 sequence (DNA): TGTGCCAGCAGCCAAGACAGCTCCTATAATTCACCCCTCCACTTT. Encoded protein: CASSQDSSYNSPLHF.

The sample holds one count of this clone. The chain recombines TRBV15 with TRBJ2-2; a weak D match, TRBD1 (7 bases). V shed 4 bases and J shed 4 bases, with 13 bases lying between them. The CDR3 contains 15 residues. CDR1 is LNHNV and CDR2 is YYDKDF in the germline V gene (reference sequence). The CDR3 loop reads CATSNGGTVTGELFF. DNA for the CDR3: TGTGCCACCAGCAACGGCGGGACAGTCACCGGGGAGCTGTTTTTT.

CDR3 sequence (DNA): TGCGCCAGCAGCTTGGCCCGACTAGCGGAAACAGATACGCAGTATTTT. It specifies CASSLARLAETDTQYF. V gene TRBV5-1 combines with J gene TRBJ2-3; 9 bases agree with TRBD2. Germline CDR1 is SGHRS and CDR2 is YFSETQ. The CDR3 covers 16 residues. Trimming at V came to 0 bases and at J to 3 bases, leaving 5 bases not matched to a gene.